Below are 16 T cell receptor beta chains sequenced from a single sample in a study of blood T cell repertoires in COVID-19 (TCRdb year 2020). Library creation used the immunoSEQ multiplex PCR assay. TCRdb limited this immuneACCESS table to in-frame rearrangements with V and J called. A share of clones is missing; checked studies link under half to unresolved V genes, and the rest is unexplained. The sample yields about 180,000 clones; 80% to 90% were counted once. About a tenth of the sample lies in the top ten. The sample taken for sequencing was peripheral blood. These receptor sequences come from a human donor with active or convalescent COVID-19. The donor label of this sample is uncertain.

The V and J genes are TRBV6-1 and TRBJ1-5; TRBD1 is a possible D gene (5 bases). The CDR3 has 14 residues. Trimming pared 3 bases from V and 4 bases from J, leaving 10 bases between. Per the germline V gene, CDR1 is MNHNS and CDR2 is SASEGT. This CDR3 reads CASSDTGQNQPQHF. The CDR3 DNA sequence: TGTGCCAGCAGTGATACAGGCCAAAATCAGCCCCAGCATTTT.

The V call is TRBV6-1, the J call TRBJ1-3, with D possibly matching TRBD1 (6 bases). Trimming shortened V by 3 bases and J by 0 bases, and 9 bases separated the two germline ends. CDR3 size: 15 residues. The germline CDR1 and CDR2 sequences are MNHNS and SASEGT. In DNA form, the CDR3 reads TGTGCCAGCAGTGATACAGGGTCCTCTGGAAACACCATATATTTT. It encodes CASSDTGSSGNTIYF.

The chain joins TRBV24-1 to TRBJ2-2; the match to TRBD1 covers 7 bases. V lost 2 bases and J lost 8; bases outside the gene matches: 4. Per the germline V gene, CDR1 is KGHDR and CDR2 is SFDVKD. The CDR3 sequence is 14 residues long. CDR3: CATSDSLTGGELFF. CDR3 bases: TGTGCCACCAGTGATTCCCTGACAGGGGGGGAGCTGTTTTTT.

The chain has TRBV3-1 (or the pseudogene TRBV3-2) and TRBJ2-2; 15 bases are a match to TRBD2. The CDR3 consists of 17 residues. The V gene's germline CDR1 is LGHDT and CDR2 YNNKEL (reference sequence). V shed 4 bases and J 5 bases; nucleotides not matched to a gene: 5. The CDR3 DNA is TGTGCCAGCAGCCCGGGACTAGCGGGAGGTCGGACCGGGGAGCTGTTTTTT. It encodes CASSPGLAGGRTGELFF.

V usage is TRBV2 and J usage is TRBJ1-1; D uncertain. Germline CDR1 and CDR2: SNHLY and FYNNEI. This CDR3 is 13 amino acids long. Trimming shortened V by 7 bases and J by 4 bases, and 13 bases separated the two germline ends. The CDR3 DNA follows: TGTGCCAGCATGATCTCTCGGGGCACTGAAGCTTTCTTT. Residues: CASMISRGTEAFF.

This clone occurred a few times. A junction end diverges from the germline sequence, so it may reflect a read error. The V call is TRBV30, the J call TRBJ1-2; a weak D match, TRBD1 (5 bases). Germline assignment: CDR1 GTSNPN and CDR2 SVGIG (reference sequence). The CDR3 has 12 residues. CDR3 DNA sequence: TGTGCCTGGAGTGTACTGGGGGGAGCTGGGCTCTTC. This encodes CAWSVLGGAGLF. Complete variable domain (other parts from reference TRBV30 and TRBJ1-2): SQTIHQWPATLVQPVGSPLSLECTVEGTSNPNLYWYRQAAGRGLQLLFYSVGIGQISSEVPQNLSASRPQDRQFILSSKKLLLSDSGFYLCAWSVLGGAGLFGSGTRLTVV.

The chain is built from TRBV30 and TRBJ1-3; D gene unclear. Germline V gene lookup returns CDR1 GTSNPN and CDR2 SVGIG (reference sequence). This CDR3 is built from 15 residues. The germline V and J ends were trimmed by 2 bases and 2 bases, with 13 bases remaining between them. CDR3 nucleotides: TGTGCCTGGAGTCGAATGTCGGAGCCTGGAAACACCATATATTTT. It translates to CAWSRMSEPGNTIYF.

This chain links TRBV5-6 with TRBJ2-7; D may be TRBD2 (5 bases). The CDR3 is 15 residues long. Germline V gene data show CDR1 as SGHDT and CDR2 as YYEEEE. The V end was cut by 0 bases, the J end by 6 bases, with 16 bases between. CDR3 nucleotides: TGTGCCAGCAGCTTGGGACTTCGCGGGCCCTCCGAGCAGTACTTC. Translated: CASSLGLRGPSEQYF.

Only one count was recorded for this clone. The rearrangement uses TRBV10-3 and TRBJ2-7, with TRBD1 matching 9 bases. Germline CDR1 ENHRY, CDR2 SYGVKD. This CDR3 contains 14 residues. With 10 bases clipped from V and 5 bases from J, the junction kept 12 bases outside the gene matches. The CDR3 bases are TGTGCCACCCGAATCCTGGACAGGGGAAACGAGCAGTACTTC. Protein: CATRILDRGNEQYF.

J is TRBJ2-1 and V is TRBV15, with D perhaps TRBD1 (6 bases). Trimming took 6 bases from V and 9 from J, leaving 18 bases between them. CDR3 length equals 14 residues. Germline V lookup: CDR1 LNHNV, CDR2 YYDKDF (reference sequence). CDR3 DNA sequence: TGTGCCACCAGTAACCTACAGGGTAGGGCTGAGCAGTTCTTC. It yields the protein CATSNLQGRAEQFF.

On this clone: At the DNA level, this CDR3 is encoded by other sequences in the same sample as well. The chain carries TRBV5-1 and TRBJ2-7; D is uncertain. V was clipped by 0 bases and J by 2 bases, with 6 bases between them. This CDR3 is 13 amino acids long. The V gene's germline CDR1 is SGHRS and CDR2 YFSETQ. This chain's CDR3 is CASSLAQTYEQYF. The DNA of the CDR3 is TGCGCCAGCAGCTTGGCGCAGACCTACGAGCAGTACTTC. The complete variable domain, with remaining parts taken from reference TRBV5-1 and TRBJ2-7, reads KAGVTQTPRYLIKTRGQQVTLSCSPISGHRSVSWYQQTPGQGLQFLFEYFSETQRNKGNFPGRFSGRQFSNSRSEMNVSTLELGDSALYLCASSLAQTYEQYFGPGTRLTVT.

The J gene is TRBJ2-1, the V gene TRBV12-3 or TRBV12-4; 8 positions agree with TRBD2. After removal of 3 bases from V and 15 bases from J, the junction contained 10 bases not matched to a gene. The CDR3 spans 13 residues. For the CDR3, the DNA is TGTGCCAGCAGTTTCGGGCGGGAGGTGGTAGGGTTCTTC. Translated, it gives CASSFGREVVGFF.

The table lists this clone with a few counts. The chain employs TRBV28 and TRBJ1-3, with 7 bases identical to TRBD1. Germline loops: CDR1 MDHEN, CDR2 SYDVKM. Trimming removed 3 bases from V and 3 bases from J; junction bases left unmatched: 2. CDR3 length: 14 residues. CDR3 bases: TGTGCCAGCAGTTTCCGGACAGGTGGAAACACCATATATTTT. Translation: CASSFRTGGNTIYF.

The rearrangement links TRBV3-1 (or the pseudogene TRBV3-2) to TRBJ1-5; tentative D call: TRBD1 (5 bases). The CDR3 length is 16 residues. Trimming removed 1 base at V and 4 bases at J, with 14 bases between. Germline CDR1 LGHDT, CDR2 YNNKEL (reference sequence). The CDR3 reads CASSQGSGLGNQPQHF. CDR3 bases: TGTGCCAGCAGCCAAGGTTCAGGGTTAGGTAATCAGCCCCAGCATTTT.

This chain joins TRBV9 and TRBJ1-1; D remains unclear. This CDR3 spans 18 amino acids. CDR1 and CDR2 (germline): SGDLS, YYNGEE. Between the trimmed V and J ends, which lost 1 base and 5 bases, there was a span of 24 bases. Here the CDR3 DNA reads TGTGCCAGCAGCGTAATGGCCGCACTACCGGGTAGGAAAACTGAAGCTTTCTTT. Its protein is CASSVMAALPGRKTEAFF.

The gene calls are TRBV4-2 and TRBJ2-1, with TRBD2 matching 10 bases. Germline loops: CDR1 LGHNA, CDR2 YNFKEQ. CDR3 length: 18 amino acids. The junction had 12 bases not matched to a gene; V was cut back by 2 bases and J by 5 bases. The CDR3, as DNA: TGTGCCAGCAGCCAACAGGGACGGCGAGCGGGGGGGGACAATGAGCAGTTCTTC. This encodes CASSQQGRRAGGDNEQFF.